The entry below gives a single TCR beta chain sequence along with its context. Its antigen remains unknown. The source of the sample is a study of T cell responses to AZD1222 COVID-19 vaccine. Notes on the study in general: Among AZD1222 vaccinees, only 5 to 7 were seropositive at baseline. Donors were mostly white British, more females; clonal diversity possibly underestimated. Vaccination with two AZD1222 doses was followed by a rise in Spike-specific TCR breadth and depth.

This CDR3 is built from 17 residues. V gave up 3 bases and J gave up 5 bases; unmatched junction bases: 12. Germline V gives CDR1 SGHTA, CDR2 FQGNSA. Profiled with immunoSEQ multiplex PCR; TCRdb holds only in-frame clones, not every one. Here the sample spans more than 150,000 clones, approximately 94% being singletons. The source material was peripheral blood, sampled 28 days after the second AZD1222 dose. The TCR sequence derives from an adult who received the AZD1222 COVID-19 vaccine. This chain uses TRBV7-2 with TRBJ2-3; 9 bases match TRBD2. The CDR3 coding sequence is TGTGCCAGCAGCTTCCAGGAGCTTAGCGGGAGTAGAGATACGCAGTATTTT. This encodes CASSFQELSGSRDTQYF.